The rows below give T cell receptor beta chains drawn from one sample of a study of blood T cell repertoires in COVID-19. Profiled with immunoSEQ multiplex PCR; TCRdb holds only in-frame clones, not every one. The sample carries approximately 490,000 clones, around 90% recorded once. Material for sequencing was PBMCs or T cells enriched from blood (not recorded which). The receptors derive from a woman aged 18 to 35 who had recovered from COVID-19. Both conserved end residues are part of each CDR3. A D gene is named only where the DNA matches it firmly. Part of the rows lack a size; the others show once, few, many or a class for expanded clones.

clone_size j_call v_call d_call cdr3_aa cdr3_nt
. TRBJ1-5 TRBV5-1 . CASSPGGVEPQHF TGCGCCAGCAGCCCCGGGGGGGTAGAGCCCCAGCATTTT
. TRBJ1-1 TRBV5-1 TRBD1 CASSLTTGGTEAFF TGCGCCAGCAGCCTGACCACAGGGGGCACTGAAGCTTTCTTT
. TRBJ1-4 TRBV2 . CASSSGRTGISEKLFF TGTGCCAGCAGTTCGGGCCGAACGGGGATTTCTGAAAAACTGTTTTTT
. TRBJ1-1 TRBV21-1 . CASIILQGDTEAFF TGTGCCAGCATTATACTCCAGGGTGACACTGAAGCTTTCTTT
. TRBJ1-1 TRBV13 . CASSRTENTEAFF TGTGCCAGCAGCCGGACAGAGAACACTGAAGCTTTCTTT
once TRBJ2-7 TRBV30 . CACQGVTYEQYF TGTGCCTGTCAAGGAGTAACCTACGAGCAGTACTTC
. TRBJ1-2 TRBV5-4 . CASRRDHPTYYGYTF TGTGCCAGCAGGCGGGACCACCCGACTTATTATGGCTACACCTTC
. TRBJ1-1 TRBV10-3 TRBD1 CATQTGSTEAFF TGTGCCACTCAGACAGGGAGCACTGAAGCTTTCTTT
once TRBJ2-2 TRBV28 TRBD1 CASYRGSGELFF TGTGCCAGTTACAGGGGCAGCGGGGAGCTGTTTTTT
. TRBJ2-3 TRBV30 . CAWSGDSTDTQYF TGTGCCTGGAGTGGTGACAGCACTGATACGCAGTATTTT
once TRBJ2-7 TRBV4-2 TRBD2 CASSHSGLAGNYEQYF TGTGCCAGCAGCCATTCTGGACTAGCGGGGAACTACGAGCAGTACTTC
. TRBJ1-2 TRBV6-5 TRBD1 CAIRRTGASGYTF TGTGCCATCCGGAGGACAGGGGCGAGTGGCTACACCTTC
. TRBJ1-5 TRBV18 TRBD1 CASSVGQGPYQPQHF TGTGCCAGCTCAGTTGGACAGGGCCCTTATCAGCCCCAGCATTTT
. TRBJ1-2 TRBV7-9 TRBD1 CASSHRIQTGNYGYTF TGTGCCAGCAGCCACCGTATTCAGACAGGGAACTATGGCTACACCTTC
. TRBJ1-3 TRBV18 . CASSPPAGDGNTIYF TGTGCCAGCTCACCACCGGCAGGGGACGGAAACACCATATATTTT
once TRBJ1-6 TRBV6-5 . CASTLRGPYSPLHF TGTGCCAGCACCCTTAGAGGCCCTTATTCACCCCTCCACTTT
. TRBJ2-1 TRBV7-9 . CASSLEGGLREQFF TGTGCCAGCAGCTTAGAGGGCGGACTAAGGGAGCAGTTCTTC
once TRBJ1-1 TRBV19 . CASSIREQGEAFF TGTGCCAGTAGTATAAGGGAACAGGGTGAAGCTTTCTTT
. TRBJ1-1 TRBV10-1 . CASSSRREAEAFF TGCGCCAGCAGTTCTAGACGGGAAGCTGAAGCTTTCTTT
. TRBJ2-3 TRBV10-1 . CASQAGPGDTQYF TGCGCCAGCCAGGCGGGGCCCGGGGATACGCAGTATTTT
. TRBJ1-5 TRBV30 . CAWSVVGSNQPQHF TGTGCCTGGAGTGTAGTCGGGAGCAATCAGCCCCAGCATTTT
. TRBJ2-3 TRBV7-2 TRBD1 CASSSTGVSTDTQYF TGTGCCAGCAGCTCGACAGGGGTTAGCACAGATACGCAGTATTTT
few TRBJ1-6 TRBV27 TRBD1 CANATGPNNSPLHF TGTGCCAACGCGACAGGGCCTAATAATTCACCCCTCCACTTT
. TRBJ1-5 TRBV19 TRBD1 CASSIATGVTQPQHF TGTGCCAGTAGTATAGCCACAGGGGTCACTCAGCCCCAGCATTTT
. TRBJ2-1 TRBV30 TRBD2 CAWSALAGGRREQFF TGTGCCTGGAGTGCACTAGCGGGGGGGAGGAGAGAGCAGTTCTTC
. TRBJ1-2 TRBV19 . CASSKITGIGGYTF TGTGCCAGTAGTAAAATCACAGGGATCGGTGGCTACACCTTC
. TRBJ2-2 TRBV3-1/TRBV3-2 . CASSQDIGGTGELFF TGTGCCAGCAGCCAAGATATAGGGGGCACCGGGGAGCTGTTTTTT
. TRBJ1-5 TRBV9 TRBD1 CASSATGTGTDQPQHF TGTGCCAGCAGCGCAACCGGGACAGGGACCGATCAGCCCCAGCATTTT
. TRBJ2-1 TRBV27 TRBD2 CASSPPASGGTLRYNEQFF TGTGCCAGCAGTCCCCCCGCTAGCGGGGGGACCTTACGTTACAATGAGCAGTTCTTC
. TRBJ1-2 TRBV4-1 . CASSQAGGATYGYTF TGCGCCAGCAGCCAAGCCGGGGGTGCGACCTATGGCTACACCTTC
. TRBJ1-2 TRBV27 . CASSFRGSEGYGYTF TGTGCCAGCAGTTTTCGGGGGTCCGAGGGCTATGGCTACACCTTC
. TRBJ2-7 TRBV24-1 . CATSGNTGPHEQYF TGTGCCACCAGTGGGAACACAGGGCCCCACGAGCAGTACTTC
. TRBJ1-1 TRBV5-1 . CASSLGEGNTEAFF TGCGCCAGCAGCTTGGGGGAGGGGAACACTGAAGCTTTCTTT
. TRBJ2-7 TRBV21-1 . CASSPPGQGKTYEQYF TGTGCCAGCAGCCCGCCGGGACAGGGAAAGACCTACGAGCAGTACTTC
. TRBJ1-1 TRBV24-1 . CATSDSRTDEAFF TGTGCCACCAGTGATTCTAGGACTGATGAAGCTTTCTTT
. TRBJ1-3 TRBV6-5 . CASTRGNGNTIYF TGTGCCAGCACCAGGGGTAATGGAAACACCATATATTTT
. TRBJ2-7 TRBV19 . CASSVGDGTYEQYF TGTGCCAGTTCGGTAGGAGACGGAACCTACGAGCAGTACTTC
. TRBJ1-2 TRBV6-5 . CASSYSREWSGYTF TGTGCCAGCAGTTACTCAAGGGAGTGGTCTGGCTACACCTTC
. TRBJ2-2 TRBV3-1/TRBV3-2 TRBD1 CASSLGTGIPGELFF TGTGCCAGCAGCCTCGGGACAGGTATCCCCGGGGAGCTGTTTTTT
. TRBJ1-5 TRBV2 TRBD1 CASSVQGGQPQHF TGTGCCAGCAGTGTGCAGGGGGGTCAGCCCCAGCATTTT
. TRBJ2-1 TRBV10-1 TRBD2 CASSSGGADEQFF TGCGCCAGCAGTAGCGGGGGGGCCGATGAGCAGTTCTTC
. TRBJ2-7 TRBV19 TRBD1 CASSIRDSPYEQYF TGTGCCAGTAGTATAAGGGACAGCCCCTACGAGCAGTACTTC
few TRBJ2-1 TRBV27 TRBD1 CASSLTGNSYNEQFF TGTGCCAGCAGTTTGACAGGGAACTCCTACAATGAGCAGTTCTTC
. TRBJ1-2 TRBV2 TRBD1 CASGTGSRGYTF TGTGCCAGTGGGACAGGGTCGCGGGGCTACACCTTC
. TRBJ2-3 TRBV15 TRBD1 CATSRERGQPTDTQYF TGTGCCACCAGCAGAGAAAGGGGACAGCCGACAGATACGCAGTATTTT
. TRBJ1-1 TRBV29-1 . CSALITGSTTEAFF TGCAGCGCTTTAATTACAGGATCTACTACTGAAGCTTTCTTT